This T cell receptor beta chain was observed in a study of response to subunit inactivated influenza vaccine. TCRdb analysed the RT-PCR reads with MiXCR anew, one entry per CDR3 protein. The table lists about 540,000 distinct CDR3 sequences, around 15% of them singletons. Findings of the study overall: Few new T cells, the authors suggested, are recruited by each seasonal influenza vaccination.

The germline V gene encodes CDR1 SGDLS and CDR2 YYNGEE. The V gene lost 7 bases and the J gene lost 3 bases, with 19 bases spanning the gap. The CDR3 covers 15 residues. Comment on this clonotype: The target antigen is unknown.

The sample was PBMCs from blood, taken about 11 days after vaccination. The gene calls are TRBV9 and TRBJ1-1; D may be TRBD1 (6 bases). The sequence was collected from a man in his fifties who received an inactivated influenza vaccine. Here the CDR3 reads CASGRGGEGHTEAFF. The CDR3, as DNA: TGTGCCAGCGGAAGGGGGGGAGAAGGACACACTGAAGCTTTCTTT.